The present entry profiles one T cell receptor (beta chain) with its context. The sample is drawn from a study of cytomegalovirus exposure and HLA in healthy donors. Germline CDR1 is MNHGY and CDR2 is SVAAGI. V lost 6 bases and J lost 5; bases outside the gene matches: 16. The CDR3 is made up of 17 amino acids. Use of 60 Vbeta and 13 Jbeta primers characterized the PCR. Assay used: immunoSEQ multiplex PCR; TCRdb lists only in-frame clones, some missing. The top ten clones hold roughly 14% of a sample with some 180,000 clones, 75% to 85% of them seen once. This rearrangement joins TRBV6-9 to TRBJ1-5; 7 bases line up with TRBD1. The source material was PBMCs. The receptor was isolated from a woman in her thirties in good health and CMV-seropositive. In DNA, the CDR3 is TGTGCCAGCAGAAACCAGATGGGCCTTCAGGGGGATCAGCCCCAGCATTTT. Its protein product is CASRNQMGLQGDQPQHF.